Listed below are T cell receptor beta chains from one sample, sequenced in a study of identifying expanded T cells in peripheral blood. Sequencing was performed with immunoSEQ multiplex PCR; in TCRdb, only in-frame clones are kept and a portion is missing. Among some 100,000 clones listed, roughly 85% were seen once. The sequencing sample was made of blood. The receptors stem from a person aged 18 to 75 in good health. Both conserved end residues are part of each CDR3. The D gene is left open where the match is weak. A row's size may be missing; if present it is once, few, many or a size class.

j_gene,v_gene,abundance,d_gene,CDR3aa,CDR3nt
TRBJ2-7,TRBV13,once,TRBD2,CASSLGLAGSHEQYF,TGTGCCAGCAGCTTGGGACTAGCGGGGTCTCACGAGCAGTACTTC
TRBJ2-7,TRBV6-1,-,-,CASSEEQGPYEQYF,TGTGCCAGCAGTGAAGAACAGGGACCATACGAGCAGTACTTC
TRBJ1-1,TRBV27,-,TRBD1,CASQGANTEAFF,TGTGCCAGCCAGGGGGCGAACACTGAAGCTTTCTTT
TRBJ1-4,TRBV25-1,-,TRBD1,CASTRGNEKLFF,TGTGCCAGCACCAGGGGGAATGAAAAACTGTTTTTT
TRBJ1-2,TRBV7-6,-,-,CASSAQDTGGLGYGYTF,TGTGCCAGCAGCGCACAAGATACGGGGGGTCTAGGCTATGGCTACACCTTC
TRBJ1-2,TRBV19,-,TRBD1,CASSIDPGQGARGYGYTF,TGTGCCAGTAGTATAGATCCTGGACAGGGGGCGCGCGGCTATGGCTACACCTTC
TRBJ1-1,TRBV18,few,TRBD1,CASSPQGALNTEAFF,TGTGCCAGCTCACCACAGGGGGCCCTGAACACTGAAGCTTTCTTT
TRBJ2-3,TRBV5-1,once,-,CASSPGGVRTDTQYF,TGCGCCAGCAGCCCAGGAGGGGTTAGAACAGATACGCAGTATTTT
TRBJ1-6,TRBV7-9,-,-,CASRHRSGGNSPLHF,TGTGCCAGCAGACACCGATCCGGCGGTAATTCACCCCTCCACTTT
TRBJ2-5,TRBV7-2,-,TRBD2,CASSGSSGGLIETQYF,TGTGCCAGCAGCGGGTCTAGCGGGGGCTTAATAGAGACCCAGTACTTC
TRBJ1-2,TRBV6-5,few,TRBD1,CASSTGQGRGYTF,TGTGCCAGCAGTACGGGACAGGGCCGTGGCTACACCTTC
TRBJ2-1,TRBV5-5,-,-,CASISTNEQFF,TGTGCCAGCATCTCAACCAATGAGCAGTTCTTC
TRBJ1-1,TRBV6-6,-,TRBD1,CASSPNQQGVGTEAFF,TGTGCCAGCAGCCCTAACCAACAGGGGGTTGGGACTGAAGCTTTCTTT
TRBJ1-3,TRBV15,once,-,CATSRAPRSGNTIYF,TGTGCCACCAGCAGAGCGCCCCGCTCTGGAAACACCATATATTTT
TRBJ1-2,TRBV6-6,-,-,CASSGEGGYYGYTF,TGTGCCAGCAGCGGGGAAGGCGGATACTATGGCTACACCTTC
TRBJ1-1,TRBV7-9,-,-,CASSSADTEAFF,TGTGCCAGCAGCTCTGCGGACACTGAAGCTTTCTTT
TRBJ2-1,TRBV2,-,-,CASRMYSEQFF,TGTGCCAGCAGGATGTACAGTGAGCAGTTCTTC
TRBJ2-6,TRBV19,-,TRBD1,CASSTRDRGLSGANVLTF,TGTGCCAGTAGTACCCGGGACAGGGGGCTTTCTGGGGCCAACGTCCTGACTTTC
TRBJ2-5,TRBV18,-,-,CASSRVQGPQETQYF,TGTGCCAGCTCACGGGTCCAGGGCCCCCAAGAGACCCAGTACTTC
TRBJ2-2,TRBV7-2,-,TRBD1,CASTPQGAPGELFF,TGTGCCAGCACCCCACAGGGGGCGCCCGGGGAGCTGTTTTTT
TRBJ2-7,TRBV7-2,once,-,CASSPISSYEQYF,TGTGCCAGCAGCCCTATATCGTCCTACGAGCAGTACTTC
TRBJ1-4,TRBV7-9,-,-,CASSLYLSNEKLFF,TGTGCCAGCAGCTTATACCTCTCTAATGAAAAACTGTTTTTT